This T cell receptor beta chain was identified in a study of neurological immune-mediated disorders (dated by TCRdb to about 2019). Concerning the study at large: Of the approximately 35 multiple sclerosis patients, around 30 had relapsing-remitting MS and 3 had secondary progressive MS. Of the approximately 70 subjects in the cohort, about 14 were HAM/TSP patients, about 34 were multiple sclerosis patients, and some 20 were healthy controls. The roughly 110 TCR-beta libraries covered PBMC samples along with longitudinal samples, technical triplicates, and paired sorted CD4+ and CD8+ T-cell subsets. The study compared peripheral blood TCR-beta repertoires of HTLV-I-associated myelopathy (HAM/TSP) patients, multiple sclerosis patients and healthy controls using UMI-based sequencing.

The paper's findings and limits, for the study overall: TCR clonal expansion was highest in HAM/TSP patients and lowest in MS patients, with MS patients falling below even healthy controls. Expanded clones from different subjects shared no identical CDR3 amino acid sequences, which suggests that TCR-beta repertoires were private in all groups. Phylogenetic analysis grouped repertoires from 18 of 34 MS patients into a cluster of related CDR3 sequences, suggesting a possible repertoire-level signature. The MS cluster showed no association with clinical or MRI features, and the authors stated that larger cohorts are needed.

For the unsorted PBMC libraries, 2 million PBMCs were stored in RNAlater at -80 degrees C until RNA extraction and were used to generate the libraries. The multiple sclerosis patients were enrolled in a US clinical protocol that evaluated disease progression with magnetic resonance imaging. Peripheral blood underwent Ficoll-Hypaque density gradient centrifugation to isolate PBMCs, which were then cryopreserved in liquid nitrogen. CDR1 and CDR2, per the germline V gene (reference sequence), are DFQATT and SNEGSKA. Including cysteine and phenylalanine, the CDR3 has 14 amino acids. CDR3 DNA is the only sequence kept; it has 42 bases, read in frame from the first base. Trimming leaves V shorter by 7 bases and J shorter by 6 bases, with the junction holding 10 bases beyond the gene matches. This clonotype was found many times. The antigen it binds to is not known. Qualities for individual bases were not recorded, and no much larger clone is one base off.

cDNA was synthesized by template-switch 5'RACE using a primer carrying a 10-nucleotide random unique molecular identifier by which each TCR transcript was tagged. Every sequencing run covered 15-18 subjects and yielded more than 180 million TCR-beta sequences. Total RNA was extracted with the RNeasy kit. The KAPA Real-time Library Amplification kit was used to amplify TCR-beta VDJ regions with primers for the TCR constant region and the 5'RACE anchor. A first PCR added sample indexes and Illumina adaptors, and a second PCR then raised library yield. After Ampure bead purification, the TCR product of roughly 650 bp was size-selected on a 2% E-gel SizeSelection system. Before pooling, libraries had their quality checked on a Bioanalyzer, their concentration measured with Qubit, and their quantity determined with the Kapa Library Quantification kit. An Illumina HiSeq 2500 sequenced the libraries paired-end 2 x 150 bp. To increase sequence diversity, 25-30% phiX was spiked into each library pool. For the original study's pipeline: The UMI-based MiGEC pipeline processed quality-filtered reads and removed over 75% of raw TCR sequences during error correction. VDJ genes were aligned to IMGT germline references, and clonotypes were defined by unique CDR3 amino acid sequence plus V-J genes. Clonal expansion, Shannon diversity and CDR3 relatedness were evaluated with VDJtools (CalcPairwiseDistances, ClusterSamples), while phylogenetic trees were built in CLCbio workbench. Using coefficient-of-variation modelling across technical triplicates, the study counted a clone as expanded if it had at least 8 unique UMIs. Through fastp at Q25 and MiXCR, TCRdb rebuilt clones from the public reads, retaining in-frame beta chains. Rows are unified per CDR3 protein, each entry keeping the most common DNA and genes. TCRdb assigned the V and J calls; the authors' analysis was not used. The sample table records around 66,000 distinct CDR3 sequences; roughly 5.5% of these occur just once. The ten largest account for over 2.5% of the sample.

Sequencing was done on a sample of PBMCs. The chain uses TRBV20-1 and TRBJ2-3; TRBD1 lines up with 10 middle nucleotides. The clonotype originates from a woman in her twenties or thirties with multiple sclerosis. The CDR3 amino acid sequence is: CSVQRQGASDTQYF. In nucleotides, the sequence is TGCAGTGTCCAAAGACAGGGGGCATCGGATACGCAGTATTTT.